A single sample is the source of the 16 T cell receptor beta chains below, sequenced in a study of T cells in Graves' hyperthyroidism and ophthalmopathy. The TCR beta CDR3 regions underwent amplification using RNA transcripts as the source. Using the HTBI primer set, a first-round RT-PCR was run on the TCR CDR3. TCRdb recomputed calls from the multiplex PCR reads with MiXCR, one row per CDR3 protein. The sample gives nearly 600,000 distinct CDR3 sequences, more than 13% of which show up once; about 6.6% is in the top ten. The specimen was blood. These receptors were taken from a woman between 18 and 30 years old with Graves' ophthalmopathy.

This clonotype was seen many times. The chain joins TRBV29-1 to TRBJ1-1, with a tentative D call TRBD1 (6 bases). This CDR3 contains 14 residues. V lost 0 bases and J 0 bases, leaving 8 bases between the germline ends. Germline V lookup: CDR1 SQVTM, CDR2 ANQGSEA. CDR3 in DNA: TGCAGCGTTGAAGAAGAGGGGGTGAACACTGAAGCTTTCTTT. The encoded protein is CSVEEEGVNTEAFF.

The chain recombines TRBV7-9 with TRBJ2-2, with D perhaps matching TRBD2 (5 bases). V was cut by 5 bases and J by 5 bases, with 15 bases left in between. The CDR3 loop spans 15 amino acids. Germline V gives CDR1 SEHNR, CDR2 FQNEAQ (reference sequence). This CDR3 reads CASSARLGETGELFF. DNA of the CDR3: TGTGCCAGCAGCGCGCGTCTCGGGGAAACCGGGGAGCTGTTTTTT.

Turning to this clonotype: A single base separates this from a much larger clone, so it may be a read error. This chain connects TRBV2 to TRBJ1-4; a possible D gene is TRBD1 (5 bases). This CDR3 contains 13 residues. Per germline, CDR1 SNHLY and CDR2 FYNNEI. As DNA, the CDR3 is TGTGCCAGCAGATCGACAGTGTCTGAAAAACTGCTTTTT. It translates to CASRSTVSEKLLF.

The gene calls are TRBV28 and TRBJ1-2, with D possibly TRBD1 on 5 matching bases. The CDR3 runs to 14 residues. Germline V gene lookup returns CDR1 MDHEN and CDR2 SYDVKM. V was pared by 6 bases and J by 8 bases, with 19 bases between. The CDR3: CASSPRPGLRGYTF. For the CDR3, the DNA is TGTGCCAGCAGCCCTCGCCCGGGACTTAGAGGCTACACCTTC.

The chain employs TRBV4-3 and TRBJ1-1; D unresolved. Germline V CDR1 and CDR2: LGHNA, YSLEER. Trimming took 1 base from V and 0 from J, leaving 6 bases between them. The CDR3 is 14 residues long. The CDR3: CASSQGVMNTEAFF. CDR3 nucleotide sequence: TGCGCCAGCAGCCAAGGAGTTATGAACACTGAAGCTTTCTTT.

This clonotype appeared many times. V is TRBV4-2 and J is TRBJ2-5; 9 nucleotides match TRBD2. Germline V gene data show CDR1 as LGHNA and CDR2 as YNFKEQ. The CDR3 length is 16 residues. The V and J ends lost 0 bases and 3 bases, in that order; junction bases with no gene match: 5. In DNA, the CDR3 is TGTGCCAGCAGCCAAGAGGGGCGGGAGGGCGAAGAGACCCAGTACTTC. Translation: CASSQEGREGEETQYF.

This clonotype was recorded many times. The V call is TRBV5-1, the J call TRBJ2-2; D could derive from TRBD1 or TRBD2 (5 bases each). CDR1 and CDR2 from the germline V gene are SGHRS and YFSETQ. This CDR3 contains 14 residues. Trimming pared 8 bases from V and 1 base from J, leaving 12 bases between. CDR3 sequence reads: CASMRGVNTGELFF. CDR3 nucleotides: TGCGCCAGTATGCGAGGGGTGAACACCGGGGAGCTGTTTTTT.

Remarks on this clonotype: Germline is not matched at one junction end, which may reflect a read error. This chain connects TRBV30 to TRBJ2-1; 8 positions agree with TRBD2. This CDR3 has 15 amino acids. Germline V CDR1 and CDR2: GTSNPN, SVGIG (reference sequence). The CDR3 nucleotides are TGTGCCAGGAGTGTGGGACTAGGAGAGGGGGGAGAGCAGTTCTTC. Protein: CARSVGLGEGGEQFF.

This clonotype was detected many times. The genes are TRBV7-8 and TRBJ1-2; D uncertain. This CDR3 comprises 13 residues. From germline, CDR1 is SGHVS and CDR2 FQNEAQ. V shed 2 bases and J shed 8 bases, with 12 bases lying between them. CDR3: CASSLRVSRGYTF. In DNA form, the CDR3 reads TGTGCCAGCAGCTTAAGGGTATCTCGAGGCTACACCTTC.

This clonotype was counted ten times or more. This chain joins TRBV6-5 and TRBJ2-7; 7 nucleotides agree with TRBD2. The length of the CDR3 is 18 residues. V gave up 0 bases and J gave up 2 bases; unmatched junction bases: 13. Germline CDR1 is MNHEY and CDR2 is SVGAGI. Here the CDR3 reads CASSYSNVGGGQAYEQYF. The CDR3, as DNA: TGTGCCAGCAGTTACTCGAATGTGGGGGGAGGGCAAGCCTACGAGCAGTACTTC.

A few counts support this clonotype. V and J are TRBV19 and TRBJ2-5; TRBD1 is a possible D gene (6 bases). CDR3 length: 18 residues. CDR1 LNHDA and CDR2 SQIVND come from the germline V gene (reference sequence). The V gene lost 0 bases and the J gene lost 5 bases, with 22 bases spanning the gap. DNA for the CDR3: TGTGCCAGTAGTATAGAGAACCCCACAGGGCGGGCCGGGGAGACCCAGTACTTC. Amino acids: CASSIENPTGRAGETQYF.

The V call is TRBV7-9, the J call TRBJ2-7; D may be TRBD1 (6 bases). CDR1 and CDR2 (germline): SEHNR, FQNEAQ (reference sequence). The V end was cut by 0 bases, the J end by 3 bases, with 9 bases between. This CDR3 has 14 residues. CDR3 loop: CASSLADSHYEQYF. The DNA for the CDR3 is TGTGCCAGCAGCTTAGCGGACAGTCACTACGAGCAGTACTTC.

This chain connects TRBV7-9 to TRBJ2-6; possible D gene TRBD1, 5 bases. Trimming removed 3 bases from V and 2 bases from J, with 8 bases in between. Per the germline V gene, CDR1 is SEHNR and CDR2 is FQNEAQ (reference sequence). The CDR3 consists of 15 residues. This CDR3 reads CASSFEGAGANVLTF. For the CDR3, the DNA is TGTGCCAGCAGCTTTGAAGGGGCTGGGGCCAACGTCCTGACTTTC.

V is TRBV19 and J is TRBJ2-3; 8 bases are shared with TRBD2. Germline lookup yields CDR1 LNHDA and CDR2 SQIVND (reference sequence). After removal of 5 bases from V and 4 bases from J, the junction contained 5 bases not matched to a gene. This CDR3 is built from 14 residues. CDR3: CASSQWREADTQYF. The CDR3 DNA reads as TGTGCCAGTAGTCAATGGCGGGAGGCAGATACGCAGTATTTT.

In this sample, this clonotype turned up a few times. The V gene is TRBV9, the J gene TRBJ2-3; D gene unclear. Trimming removed 0 bases at V and 0 bases at J, with 11 bases between. The CDR3 is 16 residues long. Germline values: CDR1 SGDLS, CDR2 YYNGEE. The CDR3 nucleotides read TGTGCCAGCAGCGTAGACGCAGGCGCTAGCACAGATACGCAGTATTTT. Translating it yields CASSVDAGASTDTQYF.

Concerning this clonotype itself: Mismatch with germline at one junction end may stem from a read error. The chain joins TRBV7-2 to TRBJ2-1; D tentatively fits TRBD1 or TRBD2 (5 bases each). The length of the CDR3 is 14 residues. The germline V gene encodes CDR1 SGHTA and CDR2 FQGNSA. CDR3 sequence reads: CASTLGTAYNEQFF. In nucleotides, the CDR3 is TGTGCCAGCACCTTAGGGACCGCTTACAATGAGCAGTTCTTC. Variable domain in full (rest from reference TRBV7-2 and TRBJ2-1): GAGVSQSPSNKVTEKGKDVELRCDPISGHTALYWYRQSLGQGLEFLIYFQGNSAPDKSGLPSDRFSAERTGGSVSTLTIQRTQQEDSAVYLCASTLGTAYNEQFFGPGTRLTVL.